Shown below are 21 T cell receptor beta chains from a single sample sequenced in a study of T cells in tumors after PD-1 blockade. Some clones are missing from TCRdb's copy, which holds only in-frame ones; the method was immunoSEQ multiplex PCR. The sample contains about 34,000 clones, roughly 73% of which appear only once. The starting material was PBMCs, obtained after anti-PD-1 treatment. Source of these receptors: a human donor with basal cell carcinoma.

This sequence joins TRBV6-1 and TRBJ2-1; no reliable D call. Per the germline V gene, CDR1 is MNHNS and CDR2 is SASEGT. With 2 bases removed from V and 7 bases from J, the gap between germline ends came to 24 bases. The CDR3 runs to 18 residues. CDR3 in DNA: TGTGCCAGCAGTGAATATCTCCGACAAGGATCGAGGTGGAATGAGCAGTTCTTC. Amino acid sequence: CASSEYLRQGSRWNEQFF.

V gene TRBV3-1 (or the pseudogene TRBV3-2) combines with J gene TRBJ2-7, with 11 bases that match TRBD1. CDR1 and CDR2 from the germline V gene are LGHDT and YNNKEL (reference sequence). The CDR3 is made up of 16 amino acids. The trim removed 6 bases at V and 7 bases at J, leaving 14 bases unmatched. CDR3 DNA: TGTGCCAGCAGAACCTACCGGACAGGGGGCGCGGGGGAGCAGTACTTC. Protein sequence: CASRTYRTGGAGEQYF.

CDR3 nucleotides: TGTGCCAGCAGCCTTTGGGGACAGGGGGCTGATCAGCCCCAGCATTTT. The encoded protein is CASSLWGQGADQPQHF. The chain employs TRBV27 and TRBJ1-5, with 12 bases fitting TRBD1. Germline V CDR1 and CDR2: MNHEY, SMNVEV (reference sequence). Germline trimming cut 6 bases from V and 5 bases from J; bases unmatched to any gene: 8. The CDR3 runs to 16 residues.

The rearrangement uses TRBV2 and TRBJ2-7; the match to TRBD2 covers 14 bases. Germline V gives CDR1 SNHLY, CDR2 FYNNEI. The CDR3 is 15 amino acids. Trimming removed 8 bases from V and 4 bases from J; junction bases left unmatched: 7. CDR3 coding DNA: TGTGCCAGCGGGACTAGCGGGAGCGGTGGTTACGAGCAGTACTTC. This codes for CASGTSGSGGYEQYF. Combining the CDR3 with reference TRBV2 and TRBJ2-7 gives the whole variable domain EPEVTQTPSHQVTQMGQEVILRCVPISNHLYFYWYRQILGQKVEFLVSFYNNEISEKSEIFDDQFSVERPDGSNFTLKIRSTKLEDSAMYFCASGTSGSGGYEQYFGPGTRLTVT.

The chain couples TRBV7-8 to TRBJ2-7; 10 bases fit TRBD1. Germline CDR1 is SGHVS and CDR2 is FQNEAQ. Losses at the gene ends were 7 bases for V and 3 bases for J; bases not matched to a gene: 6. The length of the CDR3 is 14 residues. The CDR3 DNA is TGTGCCAGCACCAGTGACAGGGGGCTCTACGAGCAGTACTTC. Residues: CASTSDRGLYEQYF.

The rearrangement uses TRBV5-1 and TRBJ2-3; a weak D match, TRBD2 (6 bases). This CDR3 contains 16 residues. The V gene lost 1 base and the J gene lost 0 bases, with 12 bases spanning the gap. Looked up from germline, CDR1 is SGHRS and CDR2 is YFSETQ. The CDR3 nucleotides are TGCGCCAGCAGCTTGAACGGCGGGACTAGCACAGATACGCAGTATTTT. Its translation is CASSLNGGTSTDTQYF.

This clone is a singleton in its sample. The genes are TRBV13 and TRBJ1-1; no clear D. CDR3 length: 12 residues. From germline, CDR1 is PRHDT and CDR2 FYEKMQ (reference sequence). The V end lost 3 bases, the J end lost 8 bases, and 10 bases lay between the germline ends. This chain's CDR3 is CASSLVRAEAFF. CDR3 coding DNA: TGTGCCAGCAGCTTGGTGAGGGCCGAAGCTTTCTTT. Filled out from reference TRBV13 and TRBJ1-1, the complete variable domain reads AAGVIQSPRHLIKEKRETATLKCYPIPRHDTVYWYQQGPGQDPQFLISFYEKMQSDKGSIPDRFSAQQFSDYHSELNMSSLELGDSALYFCASSLVRAEAFFGQGTRLTVV.

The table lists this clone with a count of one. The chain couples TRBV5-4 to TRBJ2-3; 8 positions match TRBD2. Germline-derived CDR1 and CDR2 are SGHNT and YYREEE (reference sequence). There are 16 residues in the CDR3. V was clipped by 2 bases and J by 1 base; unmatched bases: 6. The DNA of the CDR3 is TGTGCCAGCAGCTTAAGGCGGGGGGCGGGCACAGATACGCAGTATTTT. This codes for CASSLRRGAGTDTQYF.

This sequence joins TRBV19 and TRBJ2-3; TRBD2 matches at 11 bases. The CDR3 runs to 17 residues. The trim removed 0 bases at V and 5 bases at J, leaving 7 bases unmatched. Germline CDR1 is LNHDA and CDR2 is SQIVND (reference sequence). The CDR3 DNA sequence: TGTGCCAGTAGTATAGATGCTAGCGGGGGGATGAAAGATACGCAGTATTTT. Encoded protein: CASSIDASGGMKDTQYF.

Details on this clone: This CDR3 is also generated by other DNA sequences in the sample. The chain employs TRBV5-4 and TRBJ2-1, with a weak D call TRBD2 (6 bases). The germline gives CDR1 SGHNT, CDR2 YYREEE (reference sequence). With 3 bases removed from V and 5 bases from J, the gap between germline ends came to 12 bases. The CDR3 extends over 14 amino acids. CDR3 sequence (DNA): TGTGCCAGCAGCTCTCGGGGGTCGCACAATGAGCAGTTCTTC. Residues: CASSSRGSHNEQFF. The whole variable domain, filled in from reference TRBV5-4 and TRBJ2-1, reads ETGVTQSPTHLIKTRGQQVTLRCSSQSGHNTVSWYQQALGQGPQFIFQYYREEENGRGNFPPRFSGLQFPNYSSELNVNALELDDSALYLCASSSRGSHNEQFFGPGTRLTVL.

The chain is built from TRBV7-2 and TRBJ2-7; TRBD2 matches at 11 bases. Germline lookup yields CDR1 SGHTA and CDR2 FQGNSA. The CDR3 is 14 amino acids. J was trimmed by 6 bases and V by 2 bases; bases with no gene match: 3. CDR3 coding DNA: TGTGCCAGCAGCTTAACTAGCGGGGGCCTCGAGCAGTACTTC. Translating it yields CASSLTSGGLEQYF.

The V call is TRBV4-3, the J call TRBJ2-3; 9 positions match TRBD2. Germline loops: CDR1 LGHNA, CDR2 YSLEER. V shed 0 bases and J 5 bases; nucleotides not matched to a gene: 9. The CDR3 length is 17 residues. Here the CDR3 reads CASSQDGIAGEGDTQYF. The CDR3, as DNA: TGCGCCAGCAGCCAAGATGGTATAGCGGGGGAGGGAGATACGCAGTATTTT.

CDR3 DNA sequence: TGTGCCAGCAGGGGACAGGGGATCTACGAGCAGTACTTC. Its translation is CASRGQGIYEQYF. V gene TRBV2 combines with J gene TRBJ2-7, with TRBD1 identical over 10 bases. The CDR3 length is 13 residues. CDR1 is SNHLY, CDR2 FYNNEI, per germline. V dropped 6 bases and J dropped 3; count of bases not matched to a gene: 2.

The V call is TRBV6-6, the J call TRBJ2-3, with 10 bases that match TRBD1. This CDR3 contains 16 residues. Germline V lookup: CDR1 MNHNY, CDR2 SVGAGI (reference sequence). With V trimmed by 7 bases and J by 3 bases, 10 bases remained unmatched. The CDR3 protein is CASTAYGTGETDTQYF. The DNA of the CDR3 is TGTGCCAGCACCGCATACGGGACAGGGGAAACAGATACGCAGTATTTT.

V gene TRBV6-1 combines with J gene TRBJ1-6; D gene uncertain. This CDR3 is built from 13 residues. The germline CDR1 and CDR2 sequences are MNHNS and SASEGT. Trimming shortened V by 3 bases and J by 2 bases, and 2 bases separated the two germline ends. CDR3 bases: TGTGCCAGCAGTGACACCTATAATTCACCCCTCCACTTT. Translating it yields CASSDTYNSPLHF.

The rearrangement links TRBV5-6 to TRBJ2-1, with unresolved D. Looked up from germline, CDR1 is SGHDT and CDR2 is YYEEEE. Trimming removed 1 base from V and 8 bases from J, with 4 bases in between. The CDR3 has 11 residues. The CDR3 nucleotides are TGTGCCAGCAGCTTGTGGGATGAGCAGTTCTTC. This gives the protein CASSLWDEQFF.

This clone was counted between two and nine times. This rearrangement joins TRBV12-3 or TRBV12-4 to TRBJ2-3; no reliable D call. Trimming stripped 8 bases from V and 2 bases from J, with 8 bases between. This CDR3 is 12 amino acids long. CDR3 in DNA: TGTGCCAGCGGCGGAATCACAGATACGCAGTATTTT. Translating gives CASGGITDTQYF.

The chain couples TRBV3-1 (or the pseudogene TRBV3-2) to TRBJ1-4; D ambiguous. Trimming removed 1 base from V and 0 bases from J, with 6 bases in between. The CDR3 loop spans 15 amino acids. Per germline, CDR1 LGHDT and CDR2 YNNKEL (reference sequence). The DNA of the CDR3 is TGTGCCAGCAGCCAAGGGGGTACAACTAATGAAAAACTGTTTTTT. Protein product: CASSQGGTTNEKLFF.

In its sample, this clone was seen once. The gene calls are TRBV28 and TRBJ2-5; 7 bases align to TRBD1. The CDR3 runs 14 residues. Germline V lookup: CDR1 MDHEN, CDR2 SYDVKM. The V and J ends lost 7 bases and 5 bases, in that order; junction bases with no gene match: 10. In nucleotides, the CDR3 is TGTGCCAGCACGGCGGCAGGGGGAAGGGAGACCCAGTACTTC. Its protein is CASTAAGGRETQYF. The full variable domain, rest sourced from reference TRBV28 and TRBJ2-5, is DVKVTQSSRYLVKRTGEKVFLECVQDMDHENMFWYRQDPGLGLRLIYFSYDVKMKEKGDIPEGYSVSREKKERFSLILESASTNQTSMYLCASTAAGGRETQYFGPGTRLLVL.

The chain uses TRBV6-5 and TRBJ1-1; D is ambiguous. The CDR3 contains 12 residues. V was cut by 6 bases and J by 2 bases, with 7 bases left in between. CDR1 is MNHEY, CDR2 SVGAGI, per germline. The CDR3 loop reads CASRRANTEAFF. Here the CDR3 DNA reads TGTGCCAGCAGAAGAGCTAACACTGAAGCTTTCTTT.

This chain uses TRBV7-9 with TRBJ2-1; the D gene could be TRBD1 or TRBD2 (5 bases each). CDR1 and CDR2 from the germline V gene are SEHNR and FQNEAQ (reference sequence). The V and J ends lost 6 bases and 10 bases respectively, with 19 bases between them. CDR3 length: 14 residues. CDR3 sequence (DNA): TGTGCCAGCAGTTTTTGGCCCCGGGACGGAGAGCAGTTCTTC. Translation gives CASSFWPRDGEQFF. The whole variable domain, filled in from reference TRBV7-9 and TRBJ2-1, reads DTGVSQNPRHKITKRGQNVTFRCDPISEHNRLYWYRQTLGQGPEFLTYFQNEAQLEKSRLLSDRFSAERPKGSFSTLEIQRTEQGDSAMYLCASSFWPRDGEQFFGPGTRLTVL.